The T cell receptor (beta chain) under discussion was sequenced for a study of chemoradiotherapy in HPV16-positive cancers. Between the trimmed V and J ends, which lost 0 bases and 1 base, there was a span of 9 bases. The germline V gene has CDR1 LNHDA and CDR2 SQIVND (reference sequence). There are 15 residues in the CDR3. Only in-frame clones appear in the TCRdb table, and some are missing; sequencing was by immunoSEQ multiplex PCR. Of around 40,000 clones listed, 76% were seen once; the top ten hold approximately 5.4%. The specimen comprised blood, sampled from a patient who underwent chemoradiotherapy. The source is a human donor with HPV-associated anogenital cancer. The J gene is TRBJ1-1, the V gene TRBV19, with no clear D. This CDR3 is CASSIEGFANTEAFF. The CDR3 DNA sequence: TGTGCCAGTAGTATAGAGGGGTTCGCGAACACTGAAGCTTTCTTT.